The 16 T cell receptor beta chains below all came from one sample that was sequenced in a study of blood T cell repertoires in COVID-19. Clones were sequenced by immunoSEQ multiplex PCR, and TCRdb holds only the in-frame ones, with some missing. The sample holds fewer than 350,000 clones; 85% are singletons and the top ten take around 1.8%. The sequenced material came from PBMCs or T cells enriched from blood (not recorded which). These TCRs come from a woman aged 25 to 39 who had been exposed to COVID-19.

The V call is TRBV28, the J call TRBJ2-1, with 8 bases identical to TRBD2. CDR3 length: 17 amino acids. V lost 7 bases and J lost 6; bases outside the gene matches: 17. From germline, CDR1 is MDHEN and CDR2 SYDVKM. The CDR3 coding sequence is TGTGCCAGCAACTGGTTCGGCGGGGGGTCCCCCGGCAATGAGCAGTTCTTC. Its translation is CASNWFGGGSPGNEQFF. Combining the CDR3 with reference TRBV28 and TRBJ2-1 gives the whole variable domain DVKVTQSSRYLVKRTGEKVFLECVQDMDHENMFWYRQDPGLGLRLIYFSYDVKMKEKGDIPEGYSVSREKKERFSLILESASTNQTSMYLCASNWFGGGSPGNEQFFGPGTRLTVL.

The chain employs TRBV7-9 and TRBJ2-2; tentative D call: TRBD1 (5 bases). The germline V and J ends were trimmed by 1 base and 2 bases, with 8 bases remaining between them. Germline CDR1 SEHNR, CDR2 FQNEAQ (reference sequence). This CDR3 spans 15 amino acids. The CDR3 region is CASSLGTGNTGELFF. In DNA form, the CDR3 reads TGTGCCAGCAGCTTAGGTACAGGAAACACCGGGGAGCTGTTTTTT.

In this sample, this clone turned up once. This clone may be a read error of a much larger clone one base away. This rearrangement joins TRBV2 to TRBJ1-1; 10 bases are shared with TRBD1. Germline CDR1 reads SNHLY; CDR2 reads FYNNEI. The CDR3 covers 14 residues. V lost 7 bases and J lost 6; bases outside the gene matches: 8. CDR3 sequence: CASNGGTGEAEAFF. DNA of the CDR3: TGTGCCAGCAATGGAGGGACAGGGGAGGCTGAAGCTTTCTTT.

This chain links TRBV9 with TRBJ2-1, with D perhaps TRBD2 (5 bases). The CDR3 has 13 amino acids. CDR1 is SGDLS, CDR2 YYNGEE, per germline. With 0 bases removed from V and 8 bases from J, the gap between germline ends came to 9 bases. DNA for the CDR3: TGTGCCAGCAGCGTAGCTACTAGGTATGAGCAGTTCTTC. Its translation: CASSVATRYEQFF.

This chain uses TRBV7-3 with TRBJ2-7, with D unclear. Germline V gives CDR1 SGHTA, CDR2 FQGTGA. CDR3 length: 13 residues. V lost 2 bases to trimming and J lost 2 bases, with 7 bases between them. The chain's CDR3 is CASSLLNTYEQYF. The CDR3 bases are TGTGCCAGCAGCTTATTAAACACCTACGAGCAGTACTTC.

The chain has TRBV9 and TRBJ2-7; TRBD1 is a possible D gene (6 bases). This CDR3 spans 14 amino acids. Trimming pared 0 bases from V and 4 bases from J, leaving 11 bases between. The V gene's germline CDR1 is SGDLS and CDR2 YYNGEE. The chain's CDR3 is CASSVDLGGYEQYF. The DNA of the CDR3 is TGTGCCAGCAGCGTAGATCTAGGGGGATACGAGCAGTACTTC.

The chain joins TRBV28 to TRBJ1-1; the D is unclear. The CDR3 covers 18 residues. V was trimmed by 3 bases and J by 6 bases, leaving 26 bases between them. Looked up from germline, CDR1 is MDHEN and CDR2 is SYDVKM. CDR3 region: CASSFVGVGGGIRSEAFF. DNA of the CDR3: TGTGCCAGCAGTTTTGTTGGGGTGGGTGGAGGGATAAGGTCTGAAGCTTTCTTT.

The chain recombines TRBV4-2 with TRBJ1-2; TRBD1 is a possible D gene (5 bases). Trimming removed 4 bases at V and 14 bases at J, with 23 bases between. The CDR3 has 14 amino acids. Germline CDR1 LGHNA, CDR2 YNFKEQ. CDR3 DNA sequence: TGTGCCAGCAGCCCACCAGGTGAGGGGAGGAGGTTGACCTTC. Translating gives CASSPPGEGRRLTF.

The chain recombines TRBV5-1 with TRBJ1-4; unclear D gene. Trimming stripped 1 base from V and 4 bases from J, with 8 bases between. The CDR3 spans 14 residues. Germline values: CDR1 SGHRS, CDR2 YFSETQ. The CDR3 bases are TGCGCCAGCAGCTTGAGCAGGCTTAATGAAAAACTGTTTTTT. It is translated as CASSLSRLNEKLFF.

The chain combines TRBV11-2 with TRBJ1-4; 12 bases fit TRBD1. Unmatched junction bases numbered 13, after V lost 6 bases and J lost 8 bases. Looked up from germline, CDR1 is SGHAT and CDR2 is FQNNGV. This CDR3 has 17 amino acids. Here the CDR3 reads CASRSGTGGSIGEKLFF. The CDR3 bases are TGTGCCAGCAGATCCGGGACAGGGGGCTCGATTGGCGAAAAACTGTTTTTT.

This rearrangement joins TRBV5-4 to TRBJ2-1, with 7 bases that match TRBD2. This CDR3 region has 15 residues. CDR1 is SGHNT, CDR2 YYREEE, per germline (reference sequence). Trimming at V came to 3 bases and at J to 1 base, leaving 4 bases not matched to a gene. The CDR3 region has the DNA TGTGCCAGCAGCTCAGCGGGGAATTCCTACAATGAGCAGTTCTTC. Amino acids: CASSSAGNSYNEQFF.

This rearrangement joins TRBV5-1 to TRBJ1-4; unclear D gene. Deletions cut 0 bases from V and 8 bases from J, with 14 bases between. Germline lookup yields CDR1 SGHRS and CDR2 YFSETQ. The CDR3 sequence is 15 residues long. The CDR3 loop reads CASSLGGGFEEKLFF. DNA of the CDR3: TGCGCCAGCAGCTTGGGCGGTGGGTTTGAGGAAAAACTGTTTTTT.

A single count supports this clone. For the CDR3, the DNA is TGTGCCAGCAGCTTAGTGGTAGGGGGGGCGGAACCTTACAATGAGCAGTTCTTC. Translating it yields CASSLVVGGAEPYNEQFF. V and J are TRBV7-8 and TRBJ2-1; D possibly corresponds to TRBD2 (7 bases). Germline CDR1 is SGHVS and CDR2 is FQNEAQ. Trimming cost V 1 base and J 4 bases, with 20 bases left between them. CDR3 length: 18 amino acids.

This rearrangement joins TRBV9 to TRBJ1-3; 7 nucleotides agree with TRBD1. J gave up 4 bases and V 2 bases, and 6 bases lay outside the gene matches. CDR3 length: 15 residues. Germline V gives CDR1 SGDLS, CDR2 YYNGEE. The CDR3 reads CASSVATGFGNTIYF. CDR3 bases: TGTGCCAGCAGCGTTGCGACAGGGTTCGGAAACACCATATATTTT.

The chain links TRBV6-5 to TRBJ2-3, with D possibly TRBD2 on 6 matching bases. Germline V lookup: CDR1 MNHEY, CDR2 SVGAGI. This CDR3 comprises 14 residues. V shed 6 bases and J shed 3 bases, with 13 bases lying between them. CDR3 DNA: TGTGCCAGCAGAAAACTCGGAGGGACAGATACGCAGTATTTT. Protein product: CASRKLGGTDTQYF.

This clone was counted between two and nine times. V and J are TRBV30 and TRBJ2-1; 10 bases line up with TRBD2. The V gene end was trimmed by 5 bases and the J gene end by 4 bases; junction bases not matched to a gene: 8. This CDR3 is built from 15 residues. Germline CDR1 GTSNPN, CDR2 SVGIG (reference sequence). The CDR3 DNA reads as TGTGCCTGGGGTAAAGCGGGAGGGAATTACAATGAGCAGTTCTTC. Its protein product is CAWGKAGGNYNEQFF.